This T cell receptor (beta chain) was found in a study of blood T cell repertoires in COVID-19. As for the study in general: The origin of the acute and convalescent COVID-19 samples was the United States, Italy and Spain.

V lost 4 bases and J lost 2, with 15 bases in between. In germline, CDR1 is LGHNA, CDR2 YSLEER. The CDR3 has 15 residues. In the source study's methods: Counts of nucleated cells, estimated from reference gene primer amplification, were obtained. Only in-frame clones appear in the TCRdb table, and some are missing; sequencing was by immunoSEQ multiplex PCR. The D gene and trimming were derived from the DNA, and the V and J assignments and clone size from that table. The sample lists around 120,000 clones, around nine tenths occurring once. This TCR came from a woman between 45 and 60 years old with active or convalescent COVID-19. The genes are TRBV4-3 and TRBJ2-7; a weak D match, TRBD2 (6 bases). The sample comprised peripheral blood. CDR3 in amino acids: CASSLGRGMAYEQYF. CDR3 coding DNA: TGCGCCAGCAGCCTGGGACGGGGGATGGCCTACGAGCAGTACTTC.